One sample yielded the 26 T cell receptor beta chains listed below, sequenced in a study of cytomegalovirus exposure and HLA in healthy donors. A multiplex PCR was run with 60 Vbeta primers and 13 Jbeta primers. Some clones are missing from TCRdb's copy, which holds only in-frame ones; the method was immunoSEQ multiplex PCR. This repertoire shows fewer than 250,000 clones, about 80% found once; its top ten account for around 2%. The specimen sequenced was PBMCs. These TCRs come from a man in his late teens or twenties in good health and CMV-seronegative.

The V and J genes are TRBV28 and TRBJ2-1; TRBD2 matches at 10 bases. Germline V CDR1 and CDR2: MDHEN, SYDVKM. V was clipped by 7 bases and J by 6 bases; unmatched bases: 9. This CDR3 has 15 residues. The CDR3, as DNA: TGTGCCAGCAACCTCATAGCGGGGGGCCCCAATGAGCAGTTCTTC. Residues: CASNLIAGGPNEQFF.

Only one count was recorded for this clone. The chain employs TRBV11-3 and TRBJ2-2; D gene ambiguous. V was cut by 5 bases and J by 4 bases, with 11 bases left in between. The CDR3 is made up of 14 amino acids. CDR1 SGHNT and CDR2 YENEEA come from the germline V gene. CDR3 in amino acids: CASSLLRSTGELFF. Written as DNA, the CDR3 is TGTGCCAGCAGCCTGCTCAGGTCCACCGGGGAGCTGTTTTTT.

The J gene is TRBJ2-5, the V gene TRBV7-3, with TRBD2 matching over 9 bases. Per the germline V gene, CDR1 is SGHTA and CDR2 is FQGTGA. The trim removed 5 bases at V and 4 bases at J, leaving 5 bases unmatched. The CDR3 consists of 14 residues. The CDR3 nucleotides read TGTGCCAGCAGCCCCCAAGCGGGGGGAGAGACCCAGTACTTC. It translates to CASSPQAGGETQYF.

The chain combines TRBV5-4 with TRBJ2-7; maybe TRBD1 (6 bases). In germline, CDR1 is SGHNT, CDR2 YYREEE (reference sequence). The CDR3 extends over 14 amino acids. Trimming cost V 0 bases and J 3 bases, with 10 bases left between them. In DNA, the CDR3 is TGTGCCAGCAGCTTGGCAGGGGACGGCTACGAGCAGTACTTC. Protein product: CASSLAGDGYEQYF.

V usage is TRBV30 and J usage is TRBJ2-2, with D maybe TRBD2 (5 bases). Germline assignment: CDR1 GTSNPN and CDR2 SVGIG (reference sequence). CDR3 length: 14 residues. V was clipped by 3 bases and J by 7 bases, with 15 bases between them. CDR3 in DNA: TGTGCCTGGAGGTGGACGAACGGGGACGGGGAGCTGTTTTTT. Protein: CAWRWTNGDGELFF.

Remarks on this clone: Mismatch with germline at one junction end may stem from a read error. The DNA of the CDR3 is TGCGCCAGCAGCTTGGGCGGGGACCAAGGCACAAATACGCAGTATTTT. Translating gives CASSLGGDQGTNTQYF. The genes are TRBV5-1 and TRBJ2-3; a possible D gene is TRBD2 (6 bases). The CDR3 is 16 amino acids. CDR1 is SGHRS and CDR2 is YFSETQ in the germline V gene. The whole variable domain, filled in from reference TRBV5-1 and TRBJ2-3, reads KAGVTQTPRYLIKTRGQQVTLSCSPISGHRSVSWYQQTPGQGLQFLFEYFSETQRNKGNFPGRFSGRQFSNSRSEMNVSTLELGDSALYLCASSLGGDQGTNTQYFGPGTRLTVL.

The CDR3 spells CASSRRDLQETQYF. The DNA for the CDR3 is TGTGCCAGCAGTAGGCGGGACCTACAAGAGACCCAGTACTTC. This rearrangement joins TRBV25-1 to TRBJ2-5; TRBD2 is a possible D gene (6 bases). The CDR3 length is 14 residues. V was shortened by 5 bases and J by 2 bases, with 12 bases between the two germline ends. Germline CDR1 is MGHDK and CDR2 is SYGVNS.

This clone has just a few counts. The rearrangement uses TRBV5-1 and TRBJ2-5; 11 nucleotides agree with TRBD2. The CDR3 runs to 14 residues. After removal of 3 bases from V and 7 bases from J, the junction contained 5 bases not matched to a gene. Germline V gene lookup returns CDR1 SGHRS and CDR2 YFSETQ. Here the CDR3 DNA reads TGCGCCAGCAGCTCACTAGCGGGAGAGGGGACCCAGTACTTC. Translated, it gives CASSSLAGEGTQYF.

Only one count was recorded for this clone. Here the CDR3 DNA reads TGTGCCAGTAGTGCGGGACGGCGTGAAAAACTGTTTTTT. It codes for CASSAGRREKLFF. The V gene is TRBV19, the J gene TRBJ1-4; TRBD1 is a possible D gene (5 bases). V was clipped by 5 bases and J by 7 bases, with 11 bases between them. CDR3 size: 13 residues. Germline V gives CDR1 LNHDA, CDR2 SQIVND (reference sequence).

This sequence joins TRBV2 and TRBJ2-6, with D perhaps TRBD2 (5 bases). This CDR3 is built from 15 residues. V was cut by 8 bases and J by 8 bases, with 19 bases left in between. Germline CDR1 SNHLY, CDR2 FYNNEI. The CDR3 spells CASALKTGWSNVLTF. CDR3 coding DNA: TGTGCCAGCGCCTTAAAAACGGGGTGGTCCAACGTCCTGACTTTC.

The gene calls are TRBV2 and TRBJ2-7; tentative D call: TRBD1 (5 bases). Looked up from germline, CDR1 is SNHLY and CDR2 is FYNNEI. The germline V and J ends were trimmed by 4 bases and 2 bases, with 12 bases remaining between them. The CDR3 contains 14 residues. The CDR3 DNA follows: TGTGCCAGCAGTGTCAGGGAAATGACCTACGAGCAGTACTTC. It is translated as CASSVREMTYEQYF.

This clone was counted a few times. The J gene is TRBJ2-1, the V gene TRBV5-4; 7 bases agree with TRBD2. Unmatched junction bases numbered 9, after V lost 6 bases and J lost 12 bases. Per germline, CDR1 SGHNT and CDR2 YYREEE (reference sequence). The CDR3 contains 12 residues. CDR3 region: CASNGGGVGQFF. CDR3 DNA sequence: TGTGCCAGCAACGGGGGAGGGGTCGGGCAGTTCTTC.

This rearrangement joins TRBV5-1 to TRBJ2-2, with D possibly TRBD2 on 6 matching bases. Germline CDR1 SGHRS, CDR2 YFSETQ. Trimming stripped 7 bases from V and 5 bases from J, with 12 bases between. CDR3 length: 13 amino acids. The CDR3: CASHPRGTGELFF. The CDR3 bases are TGCGCCAGCCACCCTCGGGGGACCGGGGAGCTGTTTTTT.

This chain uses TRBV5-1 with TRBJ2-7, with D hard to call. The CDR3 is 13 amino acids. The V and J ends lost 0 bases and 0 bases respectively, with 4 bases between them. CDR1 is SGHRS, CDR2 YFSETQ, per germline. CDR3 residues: CASSLDGSYEQYF. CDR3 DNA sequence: TGCGCCAGCAGCTTGGACGGCTCCTACGAGCAGTACTTC. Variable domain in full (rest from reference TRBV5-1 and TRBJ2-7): KAGVTQTPRYLIKTRGQQVTLSCSPISGHRSVSWYQQTPGQGLQFLFEYFSETQRNKGNFPGRFSGRQFSNSRSEMNVSTLELGDSALYLCASSLDGSYEQYFGPGTRLTVT.

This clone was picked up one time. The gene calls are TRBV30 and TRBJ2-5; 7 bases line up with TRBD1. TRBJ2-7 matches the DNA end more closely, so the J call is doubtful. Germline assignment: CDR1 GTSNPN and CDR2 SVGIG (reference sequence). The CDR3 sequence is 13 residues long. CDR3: CAWTGTEAIEQYF. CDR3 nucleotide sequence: TGTGCCTGGACCGGGACAGAGGCAATCGAGCAGTACTTC.

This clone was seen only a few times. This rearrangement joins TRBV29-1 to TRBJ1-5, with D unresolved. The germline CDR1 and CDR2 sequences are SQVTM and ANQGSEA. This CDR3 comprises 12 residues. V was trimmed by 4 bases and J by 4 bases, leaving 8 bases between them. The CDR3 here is CSVADPNQPQHF. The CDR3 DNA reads TGCAGCGTTGCAGATCCAAATCAGCCCCAGCATTTT.

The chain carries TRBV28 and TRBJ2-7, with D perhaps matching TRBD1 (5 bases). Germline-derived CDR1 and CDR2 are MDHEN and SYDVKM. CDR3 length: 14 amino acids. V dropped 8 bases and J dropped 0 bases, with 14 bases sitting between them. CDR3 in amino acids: CASSTTGSSYEQYF. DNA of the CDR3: TGTGCCAGCTCAACAACAGGAAGCTCCTACGAGCAGTACTTC.

DNA of the CDR3: TGTGCCAGCAGCGTTTACGGGGGGGTCCAAGAGACCCAGTACTTC. Amino acids: CASSVYGGVQETQYF. This rearrangement joins TRBV7-2 to TRBJ2-5, with 8 bases fitting TRBD2. This CDR3 contains 15 residues. V was pared by 5 bases and J by 1 base, with 6 bases of the junction left unmatched. Germline CDR1 reads SGHTA; CDR2 reads FQGNSA.

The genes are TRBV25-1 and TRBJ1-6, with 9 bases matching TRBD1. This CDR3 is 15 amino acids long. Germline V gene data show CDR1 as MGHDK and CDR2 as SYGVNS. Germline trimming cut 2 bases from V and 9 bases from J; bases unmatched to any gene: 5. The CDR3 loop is CASSEHRQGGSPLHF. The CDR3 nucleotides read TGTGCCAGCAGTGAACACAGACAGGGGGGTTCACCCCTCCACTTT.

The CDR3 coding sequence is TGTGCCAGCAGCGCCCGGGGACTAGCGGGCCCCAGCTCCTACAATGAGCAGTTCTTC. Its translation is CASSARGLAGPSSYNEQFF. The J gene is TRBJ2-1, the V gene TRBV7-3; 12 bases are shared with TRBD2. The CDR3 contains 19 residues. Germline V gives CDR1 SGHTA, CDR2 FQGTGA. Germline trimming cut 5 bases from V and 0 bases from J; bases unmatched to any gene: 11. Full variable domain (remainder filled in from reference TRBV7-3 and TRBJ2-1): GAGVSQTPSNKVTEKGKYVELRCDPISGHTALYWYRQSLGQGPEFLIYFQGTGAADDSGLPNDRFFAVRPEGSVSTLKIQRTERGDSAVYLCASSARGLAGPSSYNEQFFGPGTRLTVL.

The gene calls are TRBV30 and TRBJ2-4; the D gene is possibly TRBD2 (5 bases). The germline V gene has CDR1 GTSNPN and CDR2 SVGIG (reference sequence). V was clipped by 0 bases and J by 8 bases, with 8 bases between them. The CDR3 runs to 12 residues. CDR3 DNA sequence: TGTGCCTGGAGTGTAGCCGGGGACATTCAGTACTTC. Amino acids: CAWSVAGDIQYF.

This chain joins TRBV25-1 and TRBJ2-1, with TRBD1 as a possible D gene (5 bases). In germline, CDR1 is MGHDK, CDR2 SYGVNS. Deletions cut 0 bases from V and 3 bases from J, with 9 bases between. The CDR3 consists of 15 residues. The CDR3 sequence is CASSEYADNYNEQFF. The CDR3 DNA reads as TGTGCCAGCAGTGAATACGCGGACAACTACAATGAGCAGTTCTTC.

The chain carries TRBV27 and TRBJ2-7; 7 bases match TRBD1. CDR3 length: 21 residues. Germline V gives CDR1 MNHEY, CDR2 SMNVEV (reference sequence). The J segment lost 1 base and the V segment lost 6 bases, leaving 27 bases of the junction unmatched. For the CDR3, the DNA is TGTGCCAGCAGCCTTTGGTACGACCCGGGATTGTGGGACAGTCGGTCCTACGAGCAGTACTTC. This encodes CASSLWYDPGLWDSRSYEQYF.

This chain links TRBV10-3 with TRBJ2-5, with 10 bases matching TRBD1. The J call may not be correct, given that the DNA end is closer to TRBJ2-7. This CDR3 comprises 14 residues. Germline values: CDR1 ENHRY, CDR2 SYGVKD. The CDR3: CAICPGTGVHEQYF. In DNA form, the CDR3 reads TGTGCCATCTGTCCAGGGACAGGGGTCCACGAGCAGTACTTC.

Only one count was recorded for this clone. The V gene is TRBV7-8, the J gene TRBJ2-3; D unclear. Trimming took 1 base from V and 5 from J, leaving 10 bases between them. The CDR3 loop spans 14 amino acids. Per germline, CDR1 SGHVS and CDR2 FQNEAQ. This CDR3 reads CASSLGQEVDTQYF. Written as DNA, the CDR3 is TGTGCCAGCAGCTTAGGGCAGGAAGTAGATACGCAGTATTTT.

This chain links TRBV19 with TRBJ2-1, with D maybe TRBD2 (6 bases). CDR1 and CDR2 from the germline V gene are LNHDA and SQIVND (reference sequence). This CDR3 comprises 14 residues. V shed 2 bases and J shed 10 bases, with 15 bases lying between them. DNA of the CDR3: TGTGCCAGTAGTATAAGTGGGCGGAGGGGAGAGCAGTTCTTC. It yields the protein CASSISGRRGEQFF.